This TCR beta chain was recorded in a study of T cell repertoires in cytomegalovirus infection. TCRdb re-derived calls from the reads in MiXCR, one entry per CDR3 protein. This sample carries approximately 550,000 distinct CDR3 sequences, 16% of them seen once, and the ten largest clones take roughly a quarter. V was pared by 2 bases and J by 0 bases, with 7 bases between. The CDR3 has 14 residues. Per germline, CDR1 SGHTA and CDR2 FQGNSA. This clonotype was counted ten times or more. Sample: CD8+ T cells from PBMCs. The clonotype comes from a human donor in good health (CMV status not recorded). Some clones in this sample may be carry-over from other donors' samples. The gene calls are TRBV7-2 and TRBJ1-1; no definite D call. The CDR3 bases are TGTGCCAGCAGCTTACCGACGGTGAACACTGAAGCTTTCTTT. Encoded protein: CASSLPTVNTEAFF.